This TCR beta chain originates from a study of blood T cell repertoires in COVID-19. Sequencing was performed with immunoSEQ multiplex PCR; in TCRdb, only in-frame clones are kept and a portion is missing. The data hold 200,000 to 250,000 clones, with approximately 86% observed a single time. This CDR3 has 13 amino acids. V lost 11 bases and J lost 4, with 15 bases in between. Germline V gene sequence: CDR1 SNHLY, CDR2 FYNNEI. This sequence originates from a young woman who had recovered from COVID-19. V is TRBV2 and J is TRBJ1-5, with unresolved D. Sequencing used peripheral blood. The CDR3, as DNA: TGTGCCGGTCGGGAACACCTGAATCAGCCCCAGCATTTT. Amino acids: CAGREHLNQPQHF.